The 8 T cell receptor beta chains below were found in one sample sequenced in a study of T cell changes during pregnancy in multiple sclerosis. TCRdb's table, derived via immunoSEQ multiplex PCR, lists solely in-frame clones and lacks some. The table lists under 50,000 clones, roughly 90% of them singletons. The specimen comprised peripheral blood, sampled in the first trimester of pregnancy. The receptors derive from a female donor in good health, enrolled as a control in a pregnancy study.

V is TRBV13 and J is TRBJ2-3, with a weak D call TRBD2 (5 bases). The germline CDR1 and CDR2 sequences are PRHDT and FYEKMQ (reference sequence). The CDR3 has 14 residues. V lost 2 bases, J lost 9 bases, and 15 bases lay in between. The CDR3 sequence: CASSLTGSGITQYF. CDR3 nucleotides: TGTGCCAGCAGCTTAACGGGGTCGGGGATAACGCAGTATTTT.

The chain carries TRBV28 and TRBJ2-3; the D is unclear. Trimming removed 3 bases from V and 2 bases from J, with 9 bases in between. CDR1 and CDR2 (germline): MDHEN, SYDVKM. The CDR3 has 14 residues. Written as DNA, the CDR3 is TGTGCCAGCAGTTTCGGCGGCCCCACAGATACGCAGTATTTT. It encodes CASSFGGPTDTQYF.

The chain joins TRBV30 to TRBJ2-7, with 12 bases fitting TRBD2. Germline loops: CDR1 GTSNPN, CDR2 SVGIG (reference sequence). The CDR3 runs to 12 residues. The V segment lost 8 bases and the J segment 4 bases; nucleotides outside the gene matches: 3. CDR3 loop: CAAGLAGYEQYF. The CDR3 DNA sequence: TGTGCCGCGGGACTAGCGGGTTACGAGCAGTACTTC.

V and J are TRBV2 and TRBJ1-2; 7 nucleotides agree with TRBD1. This CDR3 is 13 amino acids long. After removal of 7 bases from V and 8 bases from J, the junction contained 10 bases not matched to a gene. Germline CDR1 SNHLY, CDR2 FYNNEI. The CDR3 region has the DNA TGTGCCAGCACTAGCGACAGGGCGGAGGGCTACACCTTC. Protein product: CASTSDRAEGYTF.

V gene TRBV7-2 combines with J gene TRBJ1-1, with TRBD1 identical over 9 bases. This CDR3 is 15 amino acids long. Germline values: CDR1 SGHTA, CDR2 FQGNSA. V gave up 3 bases and J gave up 10 bases; unmatched junction bases: 12. In DNA, the CDR3 is TGTGCCAGCAGCTTTTACTCGGGACAGGGTATCAGAGCTTTCTTT. It codes for CASSFYSGQGIRAFF.

This clone was seen more than once but under ten times. The V and J genes are TRBV30 and TRBJ1-1; D remains ambiguous. Trimming removed 0 bases at V and 3 bases at J, with 8 bases between. Per the germline V gene, CDR1 is GTSNPN and CDR2 is SVGIG (reference sequence). The length of the CDR3 is 13 residues. CDR3 residues: CAWSVRLDTEAFF. The DNA of the CDR3 is TGTGCCTGGAGTGTTCGGTTGGACACTGAAGCTTTCTTT.

The chain has TRBV5-1 and TRBJ2-1; the match to TRBD2 covers 8 bases. V was clipped by 4 bases and J by 0 bases; unmatched bases: 6. The germline V gene has CDR1 SGHRS and CDR2 YFSETQ. The CDR3 totals 16 residues. The CDR3 reads CASSLERGSSYNEQFF. The DNA of the CDR3 is TGCGCCAGCAGCCTGGAGCGGGGGAGCTCCTACAATGAGCAGTTCTTC. Full variable domain (remainder filled in from reference TRBV5-1 and TRBJ2-1): KAGVTQTPRYLIKTRGQQVTLSCSPISGHRSVSWYQQTPGQGLQFLFEYFSETQRNKGNFPGRFSGRQFSNSRSEMNVSTLELGDSALYLCASSLERGSSYNEQFFGPGTRLTVL.

The chain uses TRBV27 and TRBJ1-1; D may be TRBD1 (6 bases). Trimming cost V 2 bases and J 8 bases, with 15 bases left between them. Germline assignment: CDR1 MNHEY and CDR2 SMNVEV (reference sequence). This CDR3 is built from 14 residues. CDR3 amino acids: CASSLKSGQTEAFF. The CDR3 bases are TGTGCCAGCAGTTTAAAGTCGGGACAAACGGAAGCTTTCTTT.